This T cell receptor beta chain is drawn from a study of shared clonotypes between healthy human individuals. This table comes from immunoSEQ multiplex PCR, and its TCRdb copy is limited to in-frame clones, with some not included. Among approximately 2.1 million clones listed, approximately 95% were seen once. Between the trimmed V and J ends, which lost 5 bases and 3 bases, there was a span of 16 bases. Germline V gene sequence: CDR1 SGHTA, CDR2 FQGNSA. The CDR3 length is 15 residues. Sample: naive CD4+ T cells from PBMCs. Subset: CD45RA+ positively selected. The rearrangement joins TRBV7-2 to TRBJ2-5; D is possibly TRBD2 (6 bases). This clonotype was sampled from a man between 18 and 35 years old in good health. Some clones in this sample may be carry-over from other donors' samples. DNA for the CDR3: TGTGCCAGCAGCATCAATCTAGCGTGGGAAGAGACCCAGTACTTC. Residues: CASSINLAWEETQYF.